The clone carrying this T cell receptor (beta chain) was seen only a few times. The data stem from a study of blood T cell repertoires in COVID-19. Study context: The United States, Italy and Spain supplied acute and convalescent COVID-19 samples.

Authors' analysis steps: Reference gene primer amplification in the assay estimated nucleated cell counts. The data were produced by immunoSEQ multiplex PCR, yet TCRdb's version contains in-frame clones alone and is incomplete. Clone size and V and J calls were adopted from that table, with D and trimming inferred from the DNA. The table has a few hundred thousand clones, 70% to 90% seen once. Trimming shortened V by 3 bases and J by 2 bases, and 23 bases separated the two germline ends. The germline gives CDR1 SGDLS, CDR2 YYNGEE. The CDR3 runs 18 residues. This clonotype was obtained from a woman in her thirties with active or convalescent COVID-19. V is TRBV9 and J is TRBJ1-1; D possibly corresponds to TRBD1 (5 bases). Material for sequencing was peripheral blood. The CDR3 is CASSARAGGVGFNTEAFF. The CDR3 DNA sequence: TGTGCCAGCAGCGCCCGGGCGGGGGGTGTGGGGTTCAACACTGAAGCTTTCTTT.